This T cell receptor (beta chain) was identified in a study of early T cells in non-severe SARS-CoV-2 infection. Study-level information: The study sequenced bulk RNA from unsorted whole blood, with chains unpaired.

This clonotype has ten or more counts. Individual cDNA molecules were tagged with unique molecular identifiers, the study reported. MiXCR, applied by TCRdb to the 5' RACE reads, yields one record per CDR3 protein. This table holds roughly 40,000 distinct CDR3 sequences, more than 9% found once. The CDR3 spans 16 residues. Germline CDR1 is LGHDT and CDR2 is YNNKEL (reference sequence). Trimming shortened V by 4 bases and J by 2 bases, and 18 bases separated the two germline ends. The sequenced sample consisted of whole blood. The chain carries TRBV3-1 and TRBJ2-7, with D possibly TRBD1 on 5 matching bases. The receptor comes from an adult who was a healthcare worker with PCR-confirmed SARS-CoV-2 infection or an uninfected control (not recorded which). In DNA form, the CDR3 reads TGTGCCAGCAGCCGCAGGATTAGTACAGGAGCCTACGAGCAGTACTTC. Translation gives CASSRRISTGAYEQYF.